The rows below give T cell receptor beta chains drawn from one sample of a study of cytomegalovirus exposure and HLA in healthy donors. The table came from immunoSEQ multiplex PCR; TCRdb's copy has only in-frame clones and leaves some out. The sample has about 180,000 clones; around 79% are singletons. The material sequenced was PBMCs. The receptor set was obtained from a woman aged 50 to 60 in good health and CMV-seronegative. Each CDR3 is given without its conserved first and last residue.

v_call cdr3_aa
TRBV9 ASSVMEGSYNEQF
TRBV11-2 ASSLEPFARQAF
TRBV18 ASSPQQGAGNEQF
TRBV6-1 ASSEATGYNEQF
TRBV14 ASSQGTPRLAKNIQY
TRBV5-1 ASSLGREWETQY
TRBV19 ASSIDLWTGVYGYT
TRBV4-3 ASSQGRSGETTDTQY
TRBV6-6 ASTIVLQSDTQY
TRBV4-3 ASSQDLVGTGTYNEQF
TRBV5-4 ASSQDRARYNEQF